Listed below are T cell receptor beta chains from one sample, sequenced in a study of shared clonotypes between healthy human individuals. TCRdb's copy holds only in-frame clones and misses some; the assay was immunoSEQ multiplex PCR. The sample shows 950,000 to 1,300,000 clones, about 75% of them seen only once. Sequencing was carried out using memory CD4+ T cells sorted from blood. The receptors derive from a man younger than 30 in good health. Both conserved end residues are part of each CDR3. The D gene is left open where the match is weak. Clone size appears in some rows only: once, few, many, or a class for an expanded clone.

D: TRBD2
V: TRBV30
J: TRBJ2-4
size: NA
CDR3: CASKGAEPGRGENIQYF
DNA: TGTGCCTCAAAAGGAGCCGAACCGGGGAGGGGCGAGAACATTCAGTACTTC

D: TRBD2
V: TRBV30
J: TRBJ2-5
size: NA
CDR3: CAWSEGLAGGQETQYF
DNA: TGTGCCTGGAGTGAAGGACTAGCGGGGGGGCAAGAGACCCAGTACTTC

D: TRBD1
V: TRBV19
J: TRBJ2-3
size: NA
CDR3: CASSIFGTGESDTQYF
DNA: TGTGCCAGTAGTATTTTTGGGACAGGGGAGTCGGATACGCAGTATTTT

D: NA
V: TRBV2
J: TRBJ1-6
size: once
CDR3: CASSDTQGLSPLHF
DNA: TGTGCCAGCAGTGATACGCAGGGGCTGTCACCCCTCCACTTT

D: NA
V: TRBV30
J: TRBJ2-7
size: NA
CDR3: CAWSVGPGSSYEQYF
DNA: TGTGCCTGGAGTGTAGGCCCAGGGAGCTCCTACGAGCAGTACTTC

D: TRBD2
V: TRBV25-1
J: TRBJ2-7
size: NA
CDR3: CASGTFSGTSYEQYF
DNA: TGTGCCAGCGGGACATTTAGCGGGACTTCCTACGAGCAGTACTTC

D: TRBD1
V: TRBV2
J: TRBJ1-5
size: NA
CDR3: CASKAGGGNQPQHF
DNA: TGTGCCAGCAAAGCAGGGGGCGGCAATCAGCCCCAGCATTTT

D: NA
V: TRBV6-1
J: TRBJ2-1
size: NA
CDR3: CASSPPITSRNEQFF
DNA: TGTGCCAGCAGTCCGCCGATCACAAGTCGGAATGAGCAGTTCTTC

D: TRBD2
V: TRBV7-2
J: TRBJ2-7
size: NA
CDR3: CASSLVGGGIYEQYF
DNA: TGTGCCAGCAGCTTAGTTGGCGGGGGGATCTACGAGCAGTACTTC

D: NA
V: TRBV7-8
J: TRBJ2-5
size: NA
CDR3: CASSVGGGGQETQYF
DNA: TGTGCCAGCAGCGTAGGGGGAGGGGGACAAGAGACCCAGTACTTC

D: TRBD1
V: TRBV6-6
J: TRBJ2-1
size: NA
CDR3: CASSSGTGDLNYEQFF
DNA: TGTGCCAGCAGTTCCGGGACAGGGGATCTTAACTATGAGCAGTTCTTC

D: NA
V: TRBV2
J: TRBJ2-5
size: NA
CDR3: CASSVGPQETQYF
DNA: TGTGCCAGCAGTGTGGGGCCGCAAGAGACCCAGTACTTC

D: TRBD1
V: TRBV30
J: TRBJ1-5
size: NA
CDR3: CAFETGRNQPQHF
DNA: TGTGCCTTCGAGACAGGGAGGAATCAGCCCCAGCATTTT

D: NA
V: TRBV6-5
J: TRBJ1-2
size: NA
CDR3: CASSYLTGSGYTF
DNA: TGTGCCAGCAGTTACCTGACAGGCTCCGGCTACACCTTC

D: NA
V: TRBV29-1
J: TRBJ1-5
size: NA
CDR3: CSVGGLDQPQHF
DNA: TGCAGCGTAGGAGGGCTGGATCAGCCCCAGCATTTT

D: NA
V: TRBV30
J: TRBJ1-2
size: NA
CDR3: CVWSVNIRTAKYGYTF
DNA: TGTGTCTGGAGTGTAAACATTCGGACAGCAAAATATGGCTACACCTTC

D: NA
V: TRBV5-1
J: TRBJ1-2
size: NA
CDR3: CASTPEGPRNYGYTF
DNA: TGCGCCAGCACTCCGGAGGGTCCCCGTAACTATGGCTACACCTTC

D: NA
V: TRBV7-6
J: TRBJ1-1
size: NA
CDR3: CASSLRVGSLTEAFF
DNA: TGTGCCAGCAGCTTACGGGTAGGGAGTCTCACTGAAGCTTTCTTT

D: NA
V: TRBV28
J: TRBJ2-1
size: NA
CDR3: CASSLTGGRGEQFF
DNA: TGTGCCAGCAGTTTAACGGGCGGCCGTGGGGAGCAGTTCTTC

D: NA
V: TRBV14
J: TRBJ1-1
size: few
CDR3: CASSRSWGGNTEAFF
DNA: TGTGCCAGCAGCCGGTCGTGGGGGGGAAACACTGAAGCTTTCTTT

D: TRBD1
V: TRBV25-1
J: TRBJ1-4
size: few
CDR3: CATQKPGQGIEKLFF
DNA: TGTGCCACCCAAAAACCGGGACAGGGTATCGAAAAACTGTTTTTT

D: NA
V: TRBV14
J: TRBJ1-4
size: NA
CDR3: CASSGQGGEKLFF
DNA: TGTGCCAGCAGCGGCCAGGGTGGCGAAAAACTGTTTTTT

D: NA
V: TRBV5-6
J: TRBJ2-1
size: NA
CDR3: CASSFGGGDSYNEQFF
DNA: TGTGCCAGCAGCTTCGGTGGCGGGGACTCCTACAATGAGCAGTTCTTC

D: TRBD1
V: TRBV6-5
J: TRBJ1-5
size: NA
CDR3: CASSRQGQGNQPQHF
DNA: TGTGCCAGCAGCCGCCAGGGACAGGGCAATCAGCCCCAGCATTTT

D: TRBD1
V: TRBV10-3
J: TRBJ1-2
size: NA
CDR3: CAIRTGTGTYGYTF
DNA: TGTGCCATCAGGACAGGGACAGGGACCTATGGCTACACCTTC

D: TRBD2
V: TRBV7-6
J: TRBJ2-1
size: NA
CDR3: CASSLGGLAGGASNEQFF
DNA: TGTGCCAGCAGCTTAGGCGGACTAGCGGGAGGGGCCTCCAATGAGCAGTTCTTC

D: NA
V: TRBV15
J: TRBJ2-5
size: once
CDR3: CATSARLVETQYF
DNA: TGTGCCACCAGTGCAAGATTGGTGGAGACCCAGTACTTC

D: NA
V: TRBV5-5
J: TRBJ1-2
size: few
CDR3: CASSYGFGYGYTF
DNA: TGTGCCAGCAGTTATGGCTTCGGCTATGGCTACACCTTC

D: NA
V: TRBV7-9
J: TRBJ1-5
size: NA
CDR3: CASSAQGFSNQPQHF
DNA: TGTGCCAGCAGCGCACAGGGTTTCAGCAATCAGCCCCAGCATTTT

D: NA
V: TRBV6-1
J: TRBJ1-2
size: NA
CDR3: CASRSFTRNYGYTF
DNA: TGTGCCAGCAGGTCCTTTACGCGGAATTATGGCTACACCTTC

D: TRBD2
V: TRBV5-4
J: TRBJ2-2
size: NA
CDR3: CASSSGLAATGELFF
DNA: TGTGCCAGCAGCTCGGGACTAGCGGCCACCGGGGAGCTGTTTTTT

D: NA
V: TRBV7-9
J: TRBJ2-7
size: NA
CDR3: CASSLGWGLEQYF
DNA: TGTGCCAGCAGCTTAGGTTGGGGCCTTGAGCAGTACTTC

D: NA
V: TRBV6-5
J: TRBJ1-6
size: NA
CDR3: CASSFKVGDSPLHF
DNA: TGTGCCAGCAGTTTCAAGGTAGGGGATTCACCCCTCCACTTT

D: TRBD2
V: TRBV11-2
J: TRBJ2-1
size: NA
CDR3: CASSLVAGDGYNEQFF
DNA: TGTGCCAGCAGCTTAGTAGCGGGAGATGGTTACAATGAGCAGTTCTTC

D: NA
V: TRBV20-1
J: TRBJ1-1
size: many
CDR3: CSARHTEAFF
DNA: TGCAGTGCTAGGCACACTGAAGCTTTCTTT

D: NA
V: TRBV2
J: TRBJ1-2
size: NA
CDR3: CASTLTGNGYTF
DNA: TGTGCCAGCACCCTAACGGGGAACGGCTACACCTTC

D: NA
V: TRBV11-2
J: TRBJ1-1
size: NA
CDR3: CASSARGGLNTEAFF
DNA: TGTGCCAGCAGCGCTAGGGGGGGGTTGAACACTGAAGCTTTCTTT

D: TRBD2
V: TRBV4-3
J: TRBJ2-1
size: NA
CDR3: CASSQDRGRVGVEQFF
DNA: TGCGCCAGCAGCCAAGATCGGGGGAGGGTAGGAGTTGAGCAGTTCTTC

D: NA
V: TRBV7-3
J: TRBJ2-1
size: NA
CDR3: CASSPHQGRNEQFF
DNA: TGTGCCAGCAGCCCCCATCAGGGGAGGAATGAGCAGTTCTTC

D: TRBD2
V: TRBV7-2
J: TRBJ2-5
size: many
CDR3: CASSLDGGLRETQYF
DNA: TGTGCCAGCAGCTTAGACGGGGGGTTGAGGGAGACCCAGTACTTC

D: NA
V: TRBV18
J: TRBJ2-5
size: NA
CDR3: CASSPQGETQYF
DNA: TGTGCCAGCTCACCCCAGGGAGAGACCCAGTACTTC

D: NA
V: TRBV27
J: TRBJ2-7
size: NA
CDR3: CASRKKEGSSYEQYF
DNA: TGTGCCAGCAGAAAGAAGGAGGGGAGCTCCTACGAGCAGTACTTC

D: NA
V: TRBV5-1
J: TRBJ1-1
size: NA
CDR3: CASSFAGYTEAFF
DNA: TGCGCCAGCAGCTTCGCAGGTTACACTGAAGCTTTCTTT

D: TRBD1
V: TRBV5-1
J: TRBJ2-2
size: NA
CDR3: CASSLETGLAGELFF
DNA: TGCGCCAGCAGCTTGGAGACAGGGTTGGCCGGGGAGCTGTTTTTT

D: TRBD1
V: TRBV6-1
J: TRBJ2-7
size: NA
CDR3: CASSSLRGLHEQYF
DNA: TGTGCCAGCAGTTCACTAAGGGGGCTCCACGAGCAGTACTTC

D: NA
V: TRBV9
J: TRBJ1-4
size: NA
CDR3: CASSVEQGGEKLFF
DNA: TGTGCCAGCAGCGTAGAACAGGGTGGAGAAAAACTGTTTTTT

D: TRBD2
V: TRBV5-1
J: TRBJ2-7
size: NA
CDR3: CASSGRDYNEQYF
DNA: TGCGCCAGCAGCGGTAGGGACTACAACGAGCAGTACTTC

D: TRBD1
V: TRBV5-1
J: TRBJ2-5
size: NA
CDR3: CASGRRGQQQETQYF
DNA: TGCGCCAGCGGCCGCCGGGGACAGCAGCAAGAGACCCAGTACTTC

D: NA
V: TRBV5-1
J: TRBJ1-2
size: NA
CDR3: CASSPPTGNYGYTF
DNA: TGCGCCAGCAGCCCTCCCACAGGGAACTATGGCTACACCTTC

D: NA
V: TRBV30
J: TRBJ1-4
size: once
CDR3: CAWSPPPRGEKLFF
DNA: TGTGCCTGGAGTCCCCCCCCTAGAGGGGAAAAACTGTTTTTT

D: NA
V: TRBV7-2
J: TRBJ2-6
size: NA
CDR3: CASSFDSGANVLTF
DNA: TGTGCCAGCAGTTTCGACTCTGGGGCCAACGTCCTGACTTTC

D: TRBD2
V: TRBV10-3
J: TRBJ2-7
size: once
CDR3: CAISYGLAGVYEQYF
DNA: TGTGCCATCAGTTACGGACTAGCGGGAGTATACGAGCAGTACTTC

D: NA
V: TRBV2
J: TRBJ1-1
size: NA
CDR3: CASSLGSLNTEAFF
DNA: TGTGCCAGCAGTCTCGGCAGCCTAAACACTGAAGCTTTCTTT

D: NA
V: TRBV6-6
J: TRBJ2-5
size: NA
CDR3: CASSTGSYETQYF
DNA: TGTGCCAGCAGTACAGGGTCGTACGAGACCCAGTACTTC

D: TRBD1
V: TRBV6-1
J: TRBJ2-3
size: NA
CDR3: CASSGGQGRADTQYF
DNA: TGTGCCAGCAGTGGAGGACAGGGGCGCGCAGATACGCAGTATTTT